This section outlines one T cell receptor (beta chain) sequence together with its context. This table comes from immunoSEQ multiplex PCR, and its TCRdb copy is limited to in-frame clones, with some not included. Of about 93,000 clones in the sample, about nine tenths were seen once. These data are taken from a study of control samples from healthy donors and cancer patients. Source material: blood. This clonotype was sampled from a woman aged 70 to 79 in good health.

The CDR3 reads CASSLGPEGSLRDTIYF. The CDR3 DNA reads TGCGCCAGCAGCTTGGGCCCCGAAGGGTCGCTTAGAGATACCATATATTTT. The chain combines TRBV5-1 with TRBJ1-3; D gene uncertain. Trimming pared 0 bases from V and 10 bases from J, leaving 23 bases between. The length of the CDR3 is 17 residues. Germline-derived CDR1 and CDR2 are SGHRS and YFSETQ.